This TCR beta chain was captured in a study of T cells in localized non-small cell lung cancer. Whole-study findings and limits: Turning up in adjacent lung were a median roughly 50 of the top 100 tumor clones.

The repertoire was sequenced with immunoSEQ multiplex PCR; TCRdb's copy has only in-frame clones and lacks some. The sample consists of some 32,000 clones, around 94% of them appearing once. The germline V gene has CDR1 SGHRS and CDR2 YFSETQ. The V gene lost 7 bases and the J gene lost 4 bases, with 17 bases spanning the gap. This CDR3 has 14 amino acids. Comment on this clone: Its antigen is still unknown.

The rearrangement links TRBV5-1 to TRBJ1-2; tentative D call: TRBD1 (5 bases). This TCR came from a woman aged 40-75 years with stage I lung adenocarcinoma. This material consisted of peripheral blood, taken before any cancer treatment. CDR3 in DNA: TGCGCCAGCCAACCACTAGCTGGGGCCTATGGCTACACCTTC. Its protein product is CASQPLAGAYGYTF.